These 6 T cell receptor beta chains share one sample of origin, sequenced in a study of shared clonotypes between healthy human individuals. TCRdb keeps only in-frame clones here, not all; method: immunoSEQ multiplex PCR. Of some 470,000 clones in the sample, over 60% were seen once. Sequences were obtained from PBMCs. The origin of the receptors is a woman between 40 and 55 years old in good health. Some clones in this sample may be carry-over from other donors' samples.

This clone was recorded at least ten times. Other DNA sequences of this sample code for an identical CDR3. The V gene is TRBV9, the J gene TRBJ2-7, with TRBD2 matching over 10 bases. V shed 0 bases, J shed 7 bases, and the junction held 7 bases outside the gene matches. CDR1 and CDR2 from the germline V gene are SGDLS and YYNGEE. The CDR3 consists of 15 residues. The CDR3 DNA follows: TGTGCCAGCAGCGTAGAAGCGGGAGGGTTCGAAGAGCAGTACTTC. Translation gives CASSVEAGGFEEQYF.

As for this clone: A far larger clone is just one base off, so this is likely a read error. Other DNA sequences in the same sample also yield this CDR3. CDR3: CASSLTDTQYF. The CDR3 DNA reads as TGTGCCAGCAGCCTCACAGATACGCAGTATTTT. The chain links TRBV7-9 to TRBJ2-3; D not certain. Trimming removed 5 bases from V and 2 bases from J, with 2 bases in between. The CDR3 consists of 11 residues. Germline V gives CDR1 SEHNR, CDR2 FQNEAQ (reference sequence).

The DNA of the CDR3 is TGTGCCAGCAGTCCCCGGACAGGGGGAAATGAAAAACTGTTTTTT. Translated, it gives CASSPRTGGNEKLFF. The chain uses TRBV6-6 and TRBJ1-4; 10 nucleotides agree with TRBD1. CDR3 size: 15 residues. Losses at the gene ends were 5 bases for V and 5 bases for J; bases not matched to a gene: 5. Germline V gene lookup returns CDR1 MNHNY and CDR2 SVGAGI (reference sequence).

The CDR3 loop reads CATGTGVDEQYF. CDR3 nucleotide sequence: TGTGCTACCGGGACAGGGGTCGACGAGCAGTACTTC. The chain uses TRBV19 and TRBJ2-7; 10 nucleotides line up with TRBD1. CDR1 and CDR2 from the germline V gene are LNHDA and SQIVND (reference sequence). This CDR3 contains 12 residues.

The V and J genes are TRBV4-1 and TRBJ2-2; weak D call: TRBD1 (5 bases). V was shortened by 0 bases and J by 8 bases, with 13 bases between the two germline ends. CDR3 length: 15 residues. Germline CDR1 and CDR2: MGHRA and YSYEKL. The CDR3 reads CASSQDQGGRGELFF. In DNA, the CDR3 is TGCGCCAGCAGCCAAGACCAGGGTGGAAGAGGGGAGCTGTTTTTT.

CDR3 loop: CAWGGSYEQYF. The CDR3 DNA follows: TGTGCCTGGGGGGGTTCCTACGAGCAGTACTTC. The chain uses TRBV30 and TRBJ2-7; D may match TRBD1 or TRBD2 (5 bases each). The CDR3 totals 11 residues. V shed 5 bases and J shed 1 base, with 6 bases lying between them. CDR1 is GTSNPN, CDR2 SVGIG, per germline (reference sequence).